This T cell receptor beta chain was profiled in a study of blood T cell repertoires in COVID-19. Study-level information: PBMCs, B-cell-depleted T cells, or T cells provided the cDNA or gDNA that made up the material.

How the authors handled the data: The assay estimated nucleated cells by amplifying reference gene primers. Data came from immunoSEQ multiplex PCR; TCRdb stores just in-frame clones and leaves some out. The D gene and trimming were derived from the DNA, and the V and J assignments and clone size from that table. The sample has under 65,000 clones; around 87% are singletons. Germline V lookup: CDR1 SNHLY, CDR2 FYNNEI. Trimming removed 4 bases from V and 3 bases from J, with 13 bases in between. The CDR3 spans 15 residues. The V gene is TRBV2, the J gene TRBJ1-5, with D possibly being TRBD1 (5 bases). This TCR was recovered from a woman aged 55 to 70 with COVID-19, enrolled during active disease. Sequenced material: peripheral blood. The CDR3 nucleotides read TGTGCCAGCAGTGCGGAGCAGGGTTACAATCAGCCCCAGCATTTT. Translation: CASSAEQGYNQPQHF.